These T cell receptor beta chains were read from a single sample in a study of identical twins. TCRdb used MiXCR to reprocess the 5' RACE reads, holding one entry per CDR3 protein. The sample records 500,000 to 600,000 distinct CDR3 sequences, roughly 21% being singletons. The sample also formed part of further work on T cells expressing NK-cell markers.

The sequencing input was CD4+ T cells sorted from blood. The receptor set was obtained from a woman under 30 in good health. Both conserved end residues are part of each CDR3. A D gene is named only where the DNA matches it firmly. Rows may omit the clone size; those that give it use once, few, many or a size class.

V gene,D gene,clone size,J gene,CDR3 protein,CDR3 DNA
TRBV12-3/TRBV12-4,NA,NA,TRBJ1-5,CASRAAYSNQPQHF,TGTGCCAGCAGAGCAGCGTATAGCAATCAGCCCCAGCATTTT
TRBV12-5,NA,NA,TRBJ2-1,CASGLEAGDAQFF,TGTGCTAGTGGTTTGGAGGCAGGGGACGCGCAGTTCTTC
TRBV5-1,TRBD1,NA,TRBJ1-4,CASRTGQSNEKLFF,TGCGCCAGCAGGACGGGACAGTCTAATGAAAAACTGTTTTTT
TRBV7-6,TRBD2,few,TRBJ2-1,CASSLGWTSGSNEQFF,TGTGCCAGCAGCTTAGGGTGGACTAGCGGGAGCAATGAGCAGTTCTTC
TRBV27,TRBD1,few,TRBJ2-7,CASSPGTGRREQYF,TGTGCCAGCAGTCCTGGGACAGGGCGGCGCGAGCAGTACTTC
TRBV6-5,TRBD1,many,TRBJ1-2,CASSYGTGGYGYTF,TGTGCCAGCAGTTACGGGACAGGGGGCTATGGCTACACCTTC
TRBV20-1,NA,NA,TRBJ1-1,CSASDRRDTEAFF,TGCAGTGCTAGCGACAGGAGGGACACTGAAGCTTTCTTT
TRBV5-5,NA,few,TRBJ2-3,CASSPGRHTQYF,TGTGCCAGCAGCCCGGGACGTCATACGCAGTATTTT
TRBV6-1,TRBD2,NA,TRBJ2-1,CASSTGTSVNEQFF,TGTGCCAGCAGTACCGGGACTAGCGTTAATGAGCAGTTCTTC
TRBV10-3,NA,few,TRBJ1-4,CAIRGTTKNEKLFF,TGTGCCATCAGGGGGACAACCAAGAATGAAAAACTGTTTTTT
TRBV18,NA,NA,TRBJ1-2,CASSPPGNSDEKGYTF,TGTGCCAGCTCACCACCGGGGAACAGTGATGAAAAAGGCTACACCTTC
TRBV6-5,NA,many,TRBJ2-1,CASSFVEGERIEQFF,TGTGCCAGCAGTTTCGTAGAGGGAGAGCGTATTGAGCAGTTCTTC
TRBV5-1,NA,many,TRBJ2-6,CASSSGGSTGANVLTF,TGCGCCAGCAGCTCTGGAGGGAGTACTGGGGCCAACGTCCTGACTTTC
TRBV11-2,NA,few,TRBJ1-2,CASSPGARTDYGYTF,TGTGCCAGCAGCCCGGGGGCGCGTACTGACTATGGCTACACCTTC
TRBV29-1,NA,NA,TRBJ2-1,CTVTGPGSGYNEQFF,TGCACCGTAACAGGGCCCGGGAGTGGGTACAATGAGCAGTTCTTC
TRBV9,NA,NA,TRBJ1-5,CASSPPPRQPQHF,TGTGCCAGCAGCCCCCCTCCGAGGCAGCCCCAGCATTTT
TRBV5-5,NA,NA,TRBJ2-2,CASHLDTNTGELFF,TGTGCCAGCCACCTGGACACAAACACCGGGGAGCTGTTTTTT
TRBV7-6,TRBD2,NA,TRBJ2-1,CASTKEAGAYNEQFF,TGTGCCAGCACCAAAGAAGCGGGAGCCTACAATGAGCAGTTCTTC
TRBV20-1,TRBD2,NA,TRBJ2-1,CSAWTSGPEQFF,TGCAGTGCTTGGACTAGCGGACCTGAGCAGTTCTTC
TRBV14,NA,NA,TRBJ2-1,CASSQDVGSNEQFF,TGTGCCAGCAGCCAAGATGTTGGCAGCAATGAGCAGTTCTTC
TRBV5-1,NA,NA,TRBJ1-2,CASSLSLGHSEGYTF,TGCGCCAGCAGCTTGTCCTTGGGCCACTCGGAGGGCTACACCTTC
TRBV5-5,TRBD2,few,TRBJ2-1,CASTSSGSPGNEQFF,TGTGCCAGCACTTCAAGCGGGAGCCCCGGCAATGAGCAGTTCTTC
TRBV25-1,NA,NA,TRBJ1-2,CASSDPSRDYGYTF,TGTGCCAGCAGTGATCCTTCCCGGGACTATGGCTACACCTTC
TRBV9,TRBD2,many,TRBJ2-1,CASSVAGLADYNEQFF,TGTGCCAGCAGCGTAGCTGGGCTAGCGGATTACAATGAGCAGTTCTTC
TRBV6-5,TRBD2,many,TRBJ2-3,CASSYNAGGQGTQYF,TGTGCCAGCAGTTACAACGCGGGGGGGCAGGGTACGCAGTATTTT
TRBV27,NA,few,TRBJ2-7,CASSSPSRVEQYF,TGTGCCAGCAGTTCGCCGTCCCGGGTGGAGCAGTACTTC
TRBV6-1,TRBD2,few,TRBJ2-3,CASSRSGGLRPTDTQYF,TGTGCCAGCAGTAGGAGCGGGGGCCTTCGACCCACAGATACGCAGTATTTT
TRBV20-1,TRBD1,NA,TRBJ2-6,CSARTGSGANVLTF,TGCAGTGCTAGGACAGGGTCTGGGGCCAACGTCCTGACTTTC
TRBV10-3,TRBD2,NA,TRBJ2-3,CAISESTSSGTDTQYF,TGTGCCATCAGTGAGTCGACTTCTAGCGGGACAGATACGCAGTATTTT
TRBV10-3,NA,NA,TRBJ1-4,CAIRRGGPNEKLFF,TGTGCCATCAGAAGAGGGGGGCCTAATGAAAAACTGTTTTTT
TRBV6-5,NA,few,TRBJ2-6,CASSYSGTGANVLTF,TGTGCCAGCAGTTATTCAGGGACTGGGGCCAACGTCCTGACTTTC
TRBV11-1,NA,many,TRBJ1-1,CASSLRRNTEAFF,TGTGCCAGCAGCTTGCGGCGGAACACTGAAGCTTTCTTT